This T cell receptor (beta chain) appears in the sequencing data of a study of T cells in Graves' hyperthyroidism and ophthalmopathy. From RNA transcripts, TCR beta CDR3 regions were amplified. Carried out on the TCR CDR3, a first-round RT-PCR used the HTBI primer set. TCRdb fed the multiplex PCR reads into MiXCR, producing one record per CDR3 protein. In the table there are approximately 640,000 distinct CDR3 sequences, approximately 15% of which are singletons. CDR3 length equals 15 residues. Germline values: CDR1 MNHNS, CDR2 SASEGT. The V and J ends lost 1 base and 7 bases, in that order; junction bases with no gene match: 8.

The material sequenced was blood. This receptor was obtained from a man aged 50 to 60 with Graves' hyperthyroidism. This chain connects TRBV6-1 to TRBJ1-2, with TRBD1 identical over 8 bases. CDR3 nucleotide sequence: TGTGCCAGCAGTGAAGTTCTCAGGGGGCGTGTTGGCTACACCTTC. Translating gives CASSEVLRGRVGYTF.